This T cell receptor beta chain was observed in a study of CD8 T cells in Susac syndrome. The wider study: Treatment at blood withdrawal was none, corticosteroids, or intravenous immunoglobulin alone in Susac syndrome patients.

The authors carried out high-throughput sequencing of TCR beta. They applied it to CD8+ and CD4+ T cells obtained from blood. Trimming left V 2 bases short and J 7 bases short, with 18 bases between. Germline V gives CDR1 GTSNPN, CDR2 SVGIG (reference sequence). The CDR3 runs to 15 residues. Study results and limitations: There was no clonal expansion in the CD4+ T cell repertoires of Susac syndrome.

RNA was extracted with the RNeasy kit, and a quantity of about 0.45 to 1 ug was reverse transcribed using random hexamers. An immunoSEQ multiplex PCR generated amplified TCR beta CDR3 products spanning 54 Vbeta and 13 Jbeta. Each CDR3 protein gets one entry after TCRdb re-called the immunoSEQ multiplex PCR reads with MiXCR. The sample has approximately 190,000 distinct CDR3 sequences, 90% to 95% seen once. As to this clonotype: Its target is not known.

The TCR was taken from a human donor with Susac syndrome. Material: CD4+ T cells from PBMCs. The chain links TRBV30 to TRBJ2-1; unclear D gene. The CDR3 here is CAWSTRQGPINEQFF. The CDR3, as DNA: TGTGCCTGGAGTACCCGCCAAGGGCCTATTAATGAGCAGTTCTTC.